This TCR beta chain derives from a study of T cell changes during pregnancy in multiple sclerosis. Profiling relied on immunoSEQ multiplex PCR, and the TCRdb table lists in-frame clones only, not all of them. This table has about 60,000 clones, 92% appearing once. With 0 bases removed from V and 8 bases from J, the gap between germline ends came to 16 bases. Germline loops: CDR1 GTSNPN, CDR2 SVGIG (reference sequence). CDR3 length: 14 residues. This TCR was sampled from a female donor with multiple sclerosis, enrolled in a pregnancy study. The material was peripheral blood, obtained in the first trimester of pregnancy. J is TRBJ1-2 and V is TRBV30; TRBD1 might be the D (6 bases). CDR3 coding DNA: TGTGCCTGGAGTGTACTCGGGGGGCTTCGGGGCTACACCTTC. This sequence encodes CAWSVLGGLRGYTF.